This T cell receptor beta chain emerged from a study of blood T cell repertoires in COVID-19. Study-wide context: Donors in the United States, Italy and Spain gave samples during acute or convalescent COVID-19. From T cells, B-cell-depleted T cells, or PBMCs came the material, which was cDNA or gDNA.

Per the authors' pipeline: Estimates of nucleated cell counts were drawn from the amplification of reference gene primers. Generated by immunoSEQ multiplex PCR, the TCRdb table keeps only in-frame clones and is missing some. V, J and clone size derive from that table, while D and trimming were established from the DNA sequence. The sample includes 81,000 or so clones, 85% to 95% of them seen just once. CDR1 is MNHEY, CDR2 SVGEGT, per germline. This CDR3 has 17 amino acids. V dropped 1 base and J dropped 0; count of bases not matched to a gene: 5. The chain combines TRBV6-2 or TRBV6-3 with TRBJ2-4, with TRBD1 identical over 8 bases. The source is a woman aged 55-70 years with active COVID-19. The sequenced sample consisted of peripheral blood. CDR3 bases: TGTGCCAGCAGTTACTACGGACAGGGCCAAGCCAAAAACATTCAGTACTTC. Its protein product is CASSYYGQGQAKNIQYF.